This TCR beta chain emerged from a study of T cells expressing NK-cell markers. Notes on the study in general: Nothing established the HCMV specificity of expanded NKG2C+ T cell clones. A handful of donors showed these clonotypes also leading the CD3+CD56-NKG2C+ fraction.

As for this clonotype: Its antigen is still unknown.

Per germline, CDR1 MRHNA and CDR2 SNTAGT. The CDR3 sequence is 12 residues long. From the 5' RACE reads, TCRdb lists one entry per CDR3 protein and no DNA. The listing contains about 140,000 distinct CDR3 sequences. Sequenced material: blood T cells: a sorted CD56 or NKG2C T cell subset, CD4+ or CD8+ T cells, or bulk PBMC T cells (not recorded which). J is TRBJ2-1 and V is TRBV6-4. The TCR comes from a man younger than 30 in good health. This chain's CDR3 is CASRGKYNEQFF.